Listed below are T cell receptor beta chains from one sample, sequenced in a study of T cell repertoires in ileal Crohn's disease. Sequencing used immunoSEQ multiplex PCR; TCRdb keeps in-frame clones, though not all of them. The data contain about 18,000 clones, 76% of them singletons. Sequencing input: ileal tissue. These receptor sequences come from an adult with Crohn's disease. CDR3s include the opening cysteine and the closing phenylalanine or tryptophan. D genes are given only for firm matches. Only some rows state a clone size, as once, few, many or a class for expanded clones.

cdr3_aa: CASSLQGGRANEQFF
cdr3_nt: TGTGCCAGCAGTCTTCAGGGAGGCAGGGCCAATGAGCAGTTCTTC
clone_size: -
j_call: TRBJ2-1
v_call: TRBV7-2
d_call: -

cdr3_aa: CASTLRRTGNQPQHF
cdr3_nt: TGTGCCAGCACCCTCCGGAGGACAGGCAATCAGCCCCAGCATTTT
clone_size: once
j_call: TRBJ1-5
v_call: TRBV28
d_call: -

cdr3_aa: CASSPDRNYGYTF
cdr3_nt: TGTGCCAGCAGCCCCGACCGAAACTATGGCTACACCTTC
clone_size: -
j_call: TRBJ1-2
v_call: TRBV7-9
d_call: -

cdr3_aa: CASSPLGDTQYF
cdr3_nt: TGTGCCAGTAGCCCCTTGGGGGATACGCAGTATTTT
clone_size: -
j_call: TRBJ2-3
v_call: TRBV19
d_call: -

cdr3_aa: CASSPSSRPSYEQYF
cdr3_nt: TGTGCCAGCTCCCCTTCTTCCCGCCCTTCCTACGAGCAGTACTTC
clone_size: -
j_call: TRBJ2-7
v_call: TRBV18
d_call: -

cdr3_aa: CATSREEGTEAFF
cdr3_nt: TGTGCCACCAGCAGAGAAGAGGGGACTGAAGCTTTCTTT
clone_size: -
j_call: TRBJ1-1
v_call: TRBV15
d_call: -

cdr3_aa: CASESGTGRSYNEQFF
cdr3_nt: TGCGCCAGCGAATCCGGGACAGGGCGCTCCTACAATGAGCAGTTCTTC
clone_size: few
j_call: TRBJ2-1
v_call: TRBV5-1
d_call: TRBD1

cdr3_aa: CASSGTTSYEQYF
cdr3_nt: TGTGCCAGCAGCGGGACGACATCCTACGAGCAGTACTTC
clone_size: few
j_call: TRBJ2-7
v_call: TRBV9
d_call: -

cdr3_aa: CSVLGQGKTEAFF
cdr3_nt: TGCAGCGTTTTGGGACAGGGAAAGACTGAAGCTTTCTTT
clone_size: -
j_call: TRBJ1-1
v_call: TRBV29-1
d_call: TRBD1

cdr3_aa: CSVGDRGLTEAFF
cdr3_nt: TGCAGCGTCGGCGACAGGGGGCTCACTGAAGCTTTCTTT
clone_size: -
j_call: TRBJ1-1
v_call: TRBV29-1
d_call: TRBD1

cdr3_aa: CASSLGRLFANEKLFF
cdr3_nt: TGTGCCAGCAGCTTGGGCCGGCTTTTTGCTAATGAAAAACTGTTTTTT
clone_size: -
j_call: TRBJ1-4
v_call: TRBV7-8
d_call: -

cdr3_aa: CASSPDGPYGYTF
cdr3_nt: TGTGCCAGCAGCCCGGACGGGCCCTATGGCTACACCTTC
clone_size: -
j_call: TRBJ1-2
v_call: TRBV5-5
d_call: -

cdr3_aa: CASHPQGAGATNEKLFF
cdr3_nt: TGTGCCAGCCACCCTCAGGGGGCCGGGGCAACTAATGAAAAACTGTTTTTT
clone_size: -
j_call: TRBJ1-4
v_call: TRBV2
d_call: TRBD1

cdr3_aa: CASSGVGDEQYF
cdr3_nt: TGTGCCAGCAGTGGGGTTGGGGACGAGCAGTACTTC
clone_size: -
j_call: TRBJ2-7
v_call: TRBV2
d_call: -

cdr3_aa: CAISESMGRDRANNPYEQYF
cdr3_nt: TGTGCCATCAGTGAGTCGATGGGACGGGACAGGGCAAATAATCCCTACGAGCAGTACTTC
clone_size: -
j_call: TRBJ2-7
v_call: TRBV10-3
d_call: TRBD1

cdr3_aa: CASSQARGRTGGDEQYF
cdr3_nt: TGTGCCAGCAGCCAAGCGAGGGGCAGGACAGGGGGCGACGAGCAGTACTTC
clone_size: -
j_call: TRBJ2-7
v_call: TRBV14
d_call: TRBD1

cdr3_aa: CASSYGRGQHGETQYF
cdr3_nt: TGTGCCAGCAGTTACGGGAGGGGACAGCACGGGGAGACCCAGTACTTC
clone_size: -
j_call: TRBJ2-5
v_call: TRBV6-5
d_call: -

cdr3_aa: CASSLDGQGRETQYF
cdr3_nt: TGTGCCAGCAGCTTAGACGGACAGGGACGGGAGACCCAGTACTTC
clone_size: -
j_call: TRBJ2-5
v_call: TRBV11-2
d_call: TRBD1

cdr3_aa: CASSEAVRTQYF
cdr3_nt: TGTGCCAGCAGTGAAGCGGTCCGGACCCAGTACTTC
clone_size: -
j_call: TRBJ2-5
v_call: TRBV2
d_call: -

cdr3_aa: CATTAWGNEQFF
cdr3_nt: TGTGCCACTACGGCGTGGGGGAATGAGCAGTTCTTC
clone_size: -
j_call: TRBJ2-1
v_call: TRBV2
d_call: -

cdr3_aa: CASSLGLAGGTDTQYF
cdr3_nt: TGTGCCAGCAGCTTAGGCCTCGCGGGGGGGACAGATACGCAGTATTTT
clone_size: few
j_call: TRBJ2-3
v_call: TRBV11-3
d_call: TRBD2

cdr3_aa: CASSFGGIGTGELFF
cdr3_nt: TGTGCCAGCAGCTTCGGCGGGATAGGAACCGGGGAGCTGTTTTTT
clone_size: -
j_call: TRBJ2-2
v_call: TRBV7-2
d_call: -

cdr3_aa: CASSLEYGAGEQYF
cdr3_nt: TGTGCTAGCAGCTTAGAGTATGGGGCGGGTGAGCAGTACTTC
clone_size: -
j_call: TRBJ2-7
v_call: TRBV7-7
d_call: -

cdr3_aa: CASSPAGSKGEQYF
cdr3_nt: TGTGCCAGCTCACCTGCCGGGTCTAAGGGCGAGCAGTACTTC
clone_size: few
j_call: TRBJ2-7
v_call: TRBV18
d_call: -

cdr3_aa: CASSQDRSGGTDEQFF
cdr3_nt: TGTGCCAGCAGCCAAGACAGAAGCGGGGGGACGGATGAGCAGTTCTTC
clone_size: -
j_call: TRBJ2-1
v_call: TRBV4-2
d_call: TRBD2

cdr3_aa: CASSVTSGGASTGELFF
cdr3_nt: TGTGCCAGCAGCGTGACTAGCGGGGGGGCAAGCACCGGGGAGCTGTTTTTT
clone_size: -
j_call: TRBJ2-2
v_call: TRBV9
d_call: TRBD2

cdr3_aa: CASSASPLSYEQYF
cdr3_nt: TGTGCCAGCAGTGCCAGTCCGCTTTCCTACGAGCAGTACTTC
clone_size: -
j_call: TRBJ2-7
v_call: TRBV6-5
d_call: -

cdr3_aa: CASSVGGFRSGNTIYF
cdr3_nt: TGTGCCAGCAGCGTAGGCGGATTCCGATCTGGAAACACCATATATTTT
clone_size: -
j_call: TRBJ1-3
v_call: TRBV9
d_call: -

cdr3_aa: CASSLVGRTSISGELFF
cdr3_nt: TGTGCCAGCAGCTTAGTTGGTAGGACTAGTATTTCCGGGGAGCTGTTTTTT
clone_size: -
j_call: TRBJ2-2
v_call: TRBV7-2
d_call: TRBD2

cdr3_aa: CASSSYRGLYYEQYF
cdr3_nt: TGTGCCAGCAGTTCCTACAGGGGGCTGTACTACGAGCAGTACTTC
clone_size: -
j_call: TRBJ2-7
v_call: TRBV27
d_call: TRBD1

cdr3_aa: CASSQGTGGSTDTQYF
cdr3_nt: TGTGCCAGCAGTCAAGGGACAGGGGGCTCGACAGATACGCAGTATTTT
clone_size: -
j_call: TRBJ2-3
v_call: TRBV27
d_call: TRBD1

cdr3_aa: CASSYGETQYF
cdr3_nt: TGTGCCAGCAGTTACGGAGAGACCCAGTACTTC
clone_size: -
j_call: TRBJ2-5
v_call: TRBV6-5
d_call: -

cdr3_aa: CASKSSGADTDTQYF
cdr3_nt: TGTGCCAGCAAGTCTTCGGGGGCCGACACAGATACGCAGTATTTT
clone_size: once
j_call: TRBJ2-3
v_call: TRBV27
d_call: -

cdr3_aa: CASSQVLANYGYTF
cdr3_nt: TGTGCCAGCAGCCAGGTGCTTGCTAACTATGGCTACACCTTC
clone_size: -
j_call: TRBJ1-2
v_call: TRBV28
d_call: -

cdr3_aa: CASSPGAAQPQHF
cdr3_nt: TGTGCCAGCTCACCAGGGGCCGCACAGCCCCAGCATTTT
clone_size: -
j_call: TRBJ1-5
v_call: TRBV18
d_call: -

cdr3_aa: CASSFSNQPQHF
cdr3_nt: TGTGCCAGCAGCTTTTCAAATCAGCCCCAGCATTTT
clone_size: medium-sized
j_call: TRBJ1-5
v_call: TRBV5-6
d_call: -

cdr3_aa: CASSGDGAGVKQYF
cdr3_nt: TGTGCCAGCAGTGGGGACGGGGCAGGTGTGAAGCAGTACTTC
clone_size: -
j_call: TRBJ2-7
v_call: TRBV2
d_call: -

cdr3_aa: CASSYGQGVLPGPGNTIYF
cdr3_nt: TGTGCCAGCAGTTACGGGCAGGGGGTACTCCCGGGACCTGGAAACACCATATATTTT
clone_size: -
j_call: TRBJ1-3
v_call: TRBV2
d_call: TRBD1

cdr3_aa: CASSLAPAAQETQYF
cdr3_nt: TGTGCCAGCAGCTTAGCGCCAGCGGCTCAAGAGACCCAGTACTTC
clone_size: once
j_call: TRBJ2-5
v_call: TRBV7-9
d_call: -

cdr3_aa: CSVEDRTGLGLSGYTF
cdr3_nt: TGCAGCGTTGAAGATAGGACAGGGTTGGGGCTTTCTGGCTACACCTTC
clone_size: few
j_call: TRBJ1-2
v_call: TRBV29-1
d_call: TRBD1

cdr3_aa: CASSLETSPLHF
cdr3_nt: TGTGCCAGCAGCTTGGAGACTTCACCCCTCCACTTT
clone_size: -
j_call: TRBJ1-6
v_call: TRBV5-6
d_call: -

cdr3_aa: CASSLGGNRVNTGELFF
cdr3_nt: TGCGCCAGCAGCTTGGGTGGTAACAGGGTGAACACCGGGGAGCTGTTTTTT
clone_size: -
j_call: TRBJ2-2
v_call: TRBV5-1
d_call: -